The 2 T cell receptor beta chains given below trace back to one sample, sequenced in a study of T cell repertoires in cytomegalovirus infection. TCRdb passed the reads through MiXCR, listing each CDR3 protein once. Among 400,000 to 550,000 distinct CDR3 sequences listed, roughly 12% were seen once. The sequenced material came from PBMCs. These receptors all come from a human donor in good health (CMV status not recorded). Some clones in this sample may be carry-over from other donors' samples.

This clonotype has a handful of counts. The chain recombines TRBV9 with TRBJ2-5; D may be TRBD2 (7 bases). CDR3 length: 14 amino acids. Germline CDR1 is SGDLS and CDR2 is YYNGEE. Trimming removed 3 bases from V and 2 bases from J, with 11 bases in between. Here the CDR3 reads CASSGGGPQETQYF. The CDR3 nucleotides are TGTGCCAGCAGCGGGGGGGGGCCGCAAGAGACCCAGTACTTC.

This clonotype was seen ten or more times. The CDR3 loop is CASSLKGGGPHKRNTGELFF. The CDR3 nucleotides read TGTGCCAGCAGCTTAAAAGGGGGTGGCCCCCACAAGCGGAACACCGGGGAGCTGTTTTTT. The V gene is TRBV7-9, the J gene TRBJ2-2, with a tentative D call TRBD1 (6 bases). The germline V and J ends were trimmed by 2 bases and 1 base, with 23 bases remaining between them. Germline CDR1 SEHNR, CDR2 FQNEAQ (reference sequence). The CDR3 consists of 20 residues.